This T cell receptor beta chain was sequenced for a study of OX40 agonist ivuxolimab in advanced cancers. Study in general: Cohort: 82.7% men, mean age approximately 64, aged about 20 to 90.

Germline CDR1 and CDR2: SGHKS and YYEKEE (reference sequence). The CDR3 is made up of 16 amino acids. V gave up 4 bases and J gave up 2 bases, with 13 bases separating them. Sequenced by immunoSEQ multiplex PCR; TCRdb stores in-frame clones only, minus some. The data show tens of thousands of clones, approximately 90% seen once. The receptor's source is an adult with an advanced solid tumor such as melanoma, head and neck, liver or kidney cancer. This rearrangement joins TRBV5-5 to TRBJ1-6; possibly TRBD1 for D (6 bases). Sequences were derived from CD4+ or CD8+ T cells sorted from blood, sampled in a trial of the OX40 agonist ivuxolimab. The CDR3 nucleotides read TGTGCCAGCAGCCCATCAGGGGTGGCCTATAATTCACCCCTCCACTTT. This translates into CASSPSGVAYNSPLHF.